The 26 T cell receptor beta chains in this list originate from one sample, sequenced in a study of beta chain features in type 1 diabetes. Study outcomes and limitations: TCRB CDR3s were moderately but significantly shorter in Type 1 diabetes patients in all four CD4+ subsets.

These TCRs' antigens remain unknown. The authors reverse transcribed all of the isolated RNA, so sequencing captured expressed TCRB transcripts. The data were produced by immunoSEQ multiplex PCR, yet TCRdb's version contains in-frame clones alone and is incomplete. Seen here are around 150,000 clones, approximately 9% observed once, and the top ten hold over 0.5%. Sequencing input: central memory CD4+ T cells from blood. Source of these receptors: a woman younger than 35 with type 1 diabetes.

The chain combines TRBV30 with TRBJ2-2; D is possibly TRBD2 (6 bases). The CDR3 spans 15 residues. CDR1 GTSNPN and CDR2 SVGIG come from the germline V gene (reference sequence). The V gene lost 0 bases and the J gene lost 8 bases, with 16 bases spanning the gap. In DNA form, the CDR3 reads TGTGCCTGGAGTGTAGGGACTTCCCCAGCGGGGGAGCTGTTTTTT. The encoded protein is CAWSVGTSPAGELFF. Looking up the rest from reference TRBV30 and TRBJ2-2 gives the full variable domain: SQTIHQWPATLVQPVGSPLSLECTVEGTSNPNLYWYRQAAGRGLQLLFYSVGIGQISSEVPQNLSASRPQDRQFILSSKKLLLSDSGFYLCAWSVGTSPAGELFFGEGSRLTVL.

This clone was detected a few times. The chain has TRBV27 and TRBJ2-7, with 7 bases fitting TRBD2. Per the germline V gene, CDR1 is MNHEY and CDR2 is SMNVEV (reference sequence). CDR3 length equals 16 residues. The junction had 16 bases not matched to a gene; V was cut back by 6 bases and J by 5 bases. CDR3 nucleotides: TGTGCCAGCAGCCCCCTCTCGGGTAGCGCGGGGGACGAGCAGTACTTC. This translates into CASSPLSGSAGDEQYF.

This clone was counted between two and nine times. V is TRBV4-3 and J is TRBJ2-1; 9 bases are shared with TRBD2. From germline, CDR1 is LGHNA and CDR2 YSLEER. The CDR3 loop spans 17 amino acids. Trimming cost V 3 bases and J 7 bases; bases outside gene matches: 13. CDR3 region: CASSHPIRSGGQNEQFF. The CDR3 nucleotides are TGCGCCAGCAGCCACCCCATCCGGAGCGGGGGGCAAAATGAGCAGTTCTTC.

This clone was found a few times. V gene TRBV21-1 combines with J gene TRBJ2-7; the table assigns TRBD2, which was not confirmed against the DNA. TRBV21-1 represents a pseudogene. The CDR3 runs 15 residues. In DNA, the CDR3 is TGTGCCAGCAGCAAAGCGCCCGCGCCTTTCTACGAGCAGTACTTC. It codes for CASSKAPAPFYEQYF.

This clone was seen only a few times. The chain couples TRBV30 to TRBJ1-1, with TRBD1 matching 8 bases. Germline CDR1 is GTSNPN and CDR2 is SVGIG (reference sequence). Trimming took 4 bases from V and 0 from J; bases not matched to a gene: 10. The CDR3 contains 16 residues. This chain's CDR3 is CAWTRQGRVMNTEAFF. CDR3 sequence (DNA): TGTGCCTGGACTCGACAGGGGCGGGTGATGAACACTGAAGCTTTCTTT.

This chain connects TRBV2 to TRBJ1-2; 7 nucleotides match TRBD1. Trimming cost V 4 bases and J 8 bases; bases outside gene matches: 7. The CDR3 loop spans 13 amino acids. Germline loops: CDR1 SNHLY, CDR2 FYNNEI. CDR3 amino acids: CASSGVRGRGYTF. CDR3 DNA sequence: TGTGCCAGCAGTGGGGTCAGGGGGAGGGGCTACACCTTC.

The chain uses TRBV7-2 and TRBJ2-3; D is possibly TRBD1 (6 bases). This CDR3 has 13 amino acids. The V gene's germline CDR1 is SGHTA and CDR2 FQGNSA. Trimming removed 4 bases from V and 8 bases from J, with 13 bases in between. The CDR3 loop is CASSSHRDTTQYF. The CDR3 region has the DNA TGTGCCAGCAGCTCGCACCGGGACACTACGCAGTATTTT.

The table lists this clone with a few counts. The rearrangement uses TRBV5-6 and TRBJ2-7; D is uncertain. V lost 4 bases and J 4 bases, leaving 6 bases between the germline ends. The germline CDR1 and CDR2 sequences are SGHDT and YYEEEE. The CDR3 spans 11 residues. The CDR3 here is CASSHNYEQYF. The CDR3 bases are TGTGCCAGCAGCCACAATTACGAGCAGTACTTC.

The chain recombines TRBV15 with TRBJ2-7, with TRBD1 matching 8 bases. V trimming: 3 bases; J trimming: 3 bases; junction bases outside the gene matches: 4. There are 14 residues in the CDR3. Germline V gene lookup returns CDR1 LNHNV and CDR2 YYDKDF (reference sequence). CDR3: CATSRRTGSYEQYF. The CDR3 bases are TGTGCCACCAGCAGGAGGACAGGGAGCTACGAGCAGTACTTC.

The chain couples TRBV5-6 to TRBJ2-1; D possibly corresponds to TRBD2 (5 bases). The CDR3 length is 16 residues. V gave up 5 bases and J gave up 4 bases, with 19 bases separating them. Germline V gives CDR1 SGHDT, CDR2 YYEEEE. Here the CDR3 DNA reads TGTGCCAGCAGATCCCGGTCACGCGGGCGTTACAATGAGCAGTTCTTC. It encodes CASRSRSRGRYNEQFF.

The CDR3 DNA sequence: TGTGCCAGCGAGACAGGGATCTCTGGCTACACCTTC. It encodes CASETGISGYTF. V is TRBV28 and J is TRBJ1-2, with 7 bases matching TRBD1. Germline assignment: CDR1 MDHEN and CDR2 SYDVKM. This CDR3 is built from 12 residues. The V and J ends lost 8 bases and 7 bases, in that order; junction bases with no gene match: 7.

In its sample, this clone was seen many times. CDR3 protein: CASRSSTGGYEQYF. In nucleotides, the CDR3 is TGTGCCAGCAGATCGAGCACAGGGGGCTACGAGCAGTACTTC. The chain links TRBV11-2 to TRBJ2-7, with TRBD1 identical over 8 bases. This CDR3 is 14 amino acids long. Trimming at V came to 6 bases and at J to 3 bases, leaving 7 bases not matched to a gene. The V gene's germline CDR1 is SGHAT and CDR2 FQNNGV. The variable domain in full, with the rest retrieved from reference TRBV11-2 and TRBJ2-7, is EAGVAQSPRYKIIEKRQSVAFWCNPISGHATLYWYQQILGQGPKLLIQFQNNGVVDDSQLPKDRFSAERLKGVDSTLKIQPAKLEDSAVYLCASRSSTGGYEQYFGPGTRLTVT.

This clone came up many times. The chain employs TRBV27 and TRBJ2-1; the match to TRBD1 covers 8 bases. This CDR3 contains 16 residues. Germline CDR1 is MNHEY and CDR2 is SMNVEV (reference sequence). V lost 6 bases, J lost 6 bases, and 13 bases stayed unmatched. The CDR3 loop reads CASSMTGVLWGNEQFF. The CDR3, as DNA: TGTGCCAGCAGCATGACAGGGGTACTTTGGGGCAATGAGCAGTTCTTC.

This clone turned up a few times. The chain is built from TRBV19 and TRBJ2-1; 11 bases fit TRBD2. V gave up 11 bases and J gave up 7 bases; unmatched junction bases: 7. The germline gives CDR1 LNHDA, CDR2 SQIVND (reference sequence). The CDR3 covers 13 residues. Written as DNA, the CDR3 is TGTGCCGCCGATAGCGGGGGGGAAAATGAGCAGTTCTTC. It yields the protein CAADSGGENEQFF.

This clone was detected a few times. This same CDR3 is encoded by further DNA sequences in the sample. DNA of the CDR3: TGTGCCAGCAGCCCAGGGACAGGGCAAGAGACCCAGTACTTC. Residues: CASSPGTGQETQYF. The chain uses TRBV7-3 and TRBJ2-5; 9 positions match TRBD1. The ends lost 5 bases at V and 2 bases at J; junction bases unmatched: 3. This CDR3 contains 14 residues. Germline V gene data show CDR1 as SGHTA and CDR2 as FQGTGA. The complete variable domain, with remaining parts taken from reference TRBV7-3 and TRBJ2-5, reads GAGVSQTPSNKVTEKGKYVELRCDPISGHTALYWYRQSLGQGPEFLIYFQGTGAADDSGLPNDRFFAVRPEGSVSTLKIQRTERGDSAVYLCASSPGTGQETQYFGPGTRLLVL.

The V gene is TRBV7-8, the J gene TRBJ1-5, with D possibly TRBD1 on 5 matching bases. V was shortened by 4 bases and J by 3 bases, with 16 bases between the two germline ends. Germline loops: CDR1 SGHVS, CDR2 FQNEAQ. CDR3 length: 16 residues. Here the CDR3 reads CASSSSRGGVNQPQHF. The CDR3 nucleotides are TGTGCCAGCAGCTCTTCGCGGGGGGGGGTCAATCAGCCCCAGCATTTT.

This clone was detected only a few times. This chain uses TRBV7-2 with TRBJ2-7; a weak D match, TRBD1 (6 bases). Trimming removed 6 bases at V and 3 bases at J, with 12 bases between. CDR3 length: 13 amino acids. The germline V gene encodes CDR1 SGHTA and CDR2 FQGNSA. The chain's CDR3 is CASRSLTGYEQYF. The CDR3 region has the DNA TGTGCCAGCAGATCATTGACAGGCTACGAGCAGTACTTC.

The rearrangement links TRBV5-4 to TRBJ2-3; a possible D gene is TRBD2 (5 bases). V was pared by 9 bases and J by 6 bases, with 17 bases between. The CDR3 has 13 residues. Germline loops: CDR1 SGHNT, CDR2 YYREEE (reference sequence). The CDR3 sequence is CATLPSRGDTQYF. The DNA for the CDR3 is TGTGCCACCCTCCCCTCTCGCGGGGATACGCAGTATTTT. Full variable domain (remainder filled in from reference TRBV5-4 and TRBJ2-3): ETGVTQSPTHLIKTRGQQVTLRCSSQSGHNTVSWYQQALGQGPQFIFQYYREEENGRGNFPPRFSGLQFPNYSSELNVNALELDDSALYLCATLPSRGDTQYFGPGTRLTVL.

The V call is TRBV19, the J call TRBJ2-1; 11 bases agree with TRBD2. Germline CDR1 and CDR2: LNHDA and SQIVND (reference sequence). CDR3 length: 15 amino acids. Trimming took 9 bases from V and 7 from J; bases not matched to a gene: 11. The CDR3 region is CASAGTSGLWNEQFF. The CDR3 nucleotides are TGTGCCAGCGCTGGGACTAGCGGCCTTTGGAATGAGCAGTTCTTC.

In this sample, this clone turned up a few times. The CDR3 is CASGSPHRGGYEQYF. CDR3 DNA sequence: TGTGCCAGCGGATCCCCCCACAGGGGAGGTTACGAGCAGTACTTC. The chain carries TRBV28 and TRBJ2-7, with D perhaps matching TRBD1 (7 bases). V gave up 8 bases and J gave up 4 bases, with 21 bases separating them. CDR1 is MDHEN, CDR2 SYDVKM, per germline. This CDR3 region has 15 residues. The full variable domain, its missing parts supplied by reference TRBV28 and TRBJ2-7, is DVKVTQSSRYLVKRTGEKVFLECVQDMDHENMFWYRQDPGLGLRLIYFSYDVKMKEKGDIPEGYSVSREKKERFSLILESASTNQTSMYLCASGSPHRGGYEQYFGPGTRLTVT.

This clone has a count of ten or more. The CDR3 DNA reads TGTGCCAGTAGTATCCAACCGGGACAGGGGGCGACTGGGGCCAACGTCCTGACTTTC. Its protein is CASSIQPGQGATGANVLTF. The chain links TRBV19 to TRBJ2-6, with 12 bases identical to TRBD1. V lost 3 bases, J lost 2 bases, and 8 bases stayed unmatched. This CDR3 comprises 19 residues. In germline, CDR1 is LNHDA, CDR2 SQIVND (reference sequence).

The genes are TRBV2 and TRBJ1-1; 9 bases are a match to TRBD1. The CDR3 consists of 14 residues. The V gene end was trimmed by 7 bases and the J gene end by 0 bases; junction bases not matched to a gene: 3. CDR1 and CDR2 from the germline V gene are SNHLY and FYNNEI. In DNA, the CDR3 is TGTGCCAGCACCGGACAGGGGTTGAACACTGAAGCTTTCTTT. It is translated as CASTGQGLNTEAFF.

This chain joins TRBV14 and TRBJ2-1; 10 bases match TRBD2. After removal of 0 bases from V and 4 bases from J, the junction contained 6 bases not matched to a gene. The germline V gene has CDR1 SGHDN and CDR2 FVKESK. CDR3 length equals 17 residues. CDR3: CASSQDRGLAEYNEQFF. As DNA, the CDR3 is TGTGCCAGCAGCCAAGATCGAGGACTAGCGGAGTACAATGAGCAGTTCTTC.

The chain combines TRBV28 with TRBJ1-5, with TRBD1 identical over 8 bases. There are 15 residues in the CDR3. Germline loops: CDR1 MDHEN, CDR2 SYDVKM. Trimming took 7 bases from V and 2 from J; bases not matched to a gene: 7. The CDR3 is CASTGRGQGNQPQHF. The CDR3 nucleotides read TGTGCCAGCACCGGCAGGGGGCAGGGCAATCAGCCCCAGCATTTT. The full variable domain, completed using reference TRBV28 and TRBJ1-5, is DVKVTQSSRYLVKRTGEKVFLECVQDMDHENMFWYRQDPGLGLRLIYFSYDVKMKEKGDIPEGYSVSREKKERFSLILESASTNQTSMYLCASTGRGQGNQPQHFGDGTRLSIL.

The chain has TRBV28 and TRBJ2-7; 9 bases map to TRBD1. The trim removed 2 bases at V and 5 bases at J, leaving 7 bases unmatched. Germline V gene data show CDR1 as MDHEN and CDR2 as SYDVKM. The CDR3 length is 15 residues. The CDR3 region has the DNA TGTGCCAGCAGTTTAGCTGGGACAGGGAACCACGAGCAGTACTTC. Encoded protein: CASSLAGTGNHEQYF.

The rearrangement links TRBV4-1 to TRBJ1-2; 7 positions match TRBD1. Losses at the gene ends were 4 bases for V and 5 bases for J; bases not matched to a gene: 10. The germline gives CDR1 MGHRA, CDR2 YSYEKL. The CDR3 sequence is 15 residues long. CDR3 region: CASSPGPTGYYGYTF. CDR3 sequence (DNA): TGCGCCAGCAGCCCTGGCCCGACAGGGTATTATGGCTACACCTTC.